Listed below are T cell receptor beta chains from one sample, sequenced in a study of CD8 T cells in Susac syndrome. One entry per CDR3 protein results from TCRdb running MiXCR on the immunoSEQ multiplex PCR reads. The sample carries some 180,000 distinct CDR3 sequences, about 94% recorded once. Sequenced input: CD4+ T cells from PBMCs. The receptors shown here come from a human donor in good health. CDR3s include the opening cysteine and the closing phenylalanine or tryptophan. A D gene is named only where the DNA matches it firmly. Rows may omit the clone size; those that give it use once, few, many or a size class.

abundance	d_gene	v_gene	j_gene	CDR3nt	CDR3aa
NA	NA	TRBV6-2/TRBV6-3	TRBJ1-1	TGTGCCAGCTCCCAAGGCCGGGTTGGAGCTTTCTTT	CASSQGRVGAFF
NA	NA	TRBV9	TRBJ2-3	TGTGCCAGCAGCGTCTATGGCGGACTCACAGATACGCAGTATTTT	CASSVYGGLTDTQYF
NA	TRBD1	TRBV20-1	TRBJ1-5	TGCAGTGCCGGATGGACAGGGCTGAAGGGCAATCAGCCCCAGCATTTT	CSAGWTGLKGNQPQHF
NA	NA	TRBV15	TRBJ2-5	TGTGCCACCAGCAGAGGGAGGGGGAGGGCCGAGGAGACCCAGTACTTC	CATSRGRGRAEETQYF
NA	NA	TRBV30	TRBJ1-2	TGTGCCTGGAGTGGGGGGAATGGCTACACCTTC	CAWSGGNGYTF
NA	TRBD2	TRBV7-9	TRBJ2-1	TGTGCCAGCAGCTATAGCGGGAGTTATGAGCAGTTCTTC	CASSYSGSYEQFF
NA	TRBD1	TRBV20-1	TRBJ2-7	TGCAGTGCTAGCCCGGGACAGAGTTACGAGCAGTACTTC	CSASPGQSYEQYF
NA	NA	TRBV12-3/TRBV12-4	TRBJ2-1	TGTGCCAGCAGTTTACGCGGACGGGACAATGAGCAGTTCTTC	CASSLRGRDNEQFF
NA	TRBD2	TRBV12-3/TRBV12-4	TRBJ2-1	TGTGCCAGCATCGGTCCGGGACTAGCGGGAAGCGGTGAGCAGTTCTTC	CASIGPGLAGSGEQFF
NA	NA	TRBV6-6	TRBJ1-1	TGTGCCAGCAGCCGCCTTTCCCGGGACACTGAAGCTTTCTTT	CASSRLSRDTEAFF
NA	NA	TRBV29-1	TRBJ2-3	TGCAGCGTTGAAGTCAGTAGAGATACGCAGTATTTT	CSVEVSRDTQYF
once	NA	TRBV27	TRBJ1-1	TGTGCCAGCTTTGGTATGAATTTGAACACTGAAGCTTTCTTT	CASFGMNLNTEAFF
NA	TRBD2	TRBV7-9	TRBJ2-7	TGTGCCAGTCGGGCGGGAGACTCCTACGAGCAGTACTTC	CASRAGDSYEQYF
NA	NA	TRBV12-3/TRBV12-4	TRBJ2-7	TGTGCCAGCGCCAGACAGAGCCCCACGGGGCAGTACTTC	CASARQSPTGQYF
NA	TRBD1	TRBV15	TRBJ1-4	TGTGCCACCAGCAGCCAGGACAGGCGTAATGAAAAACTGTTTTTT	CATSSQDRRNEKLFF
NA	TRBD2	TRBV28	TRBJ2-3	TGTGCCGCGGGAGTCACAGATACGCAGTATTTT	CAAGVTDTQYF
NA	NA	TRBV30	TRBJ2-2	TGTGCCTGGAGTGTAAGTCAGAACACCGGGGAGCTGTTTTTT	CAWSVSQNTGELFF
NA	NA	TRBV30	TRBJ1-1	TGTGCCTGGAGTGTACTGGCGAACACTGAAGCTTTCTTT	CAWSVLANTEAFF
NA	NA	TRBV9	TRBJ1-2	TGTGCCAGCAGCGTAACTCCGAACTATGGCTACACCTTC	CASSVTPNYGYTF
NA	NA	TRBV20-1	TRBJ1-1	TGCAGTGCTAGTGGTCGGCGACAGAACACTGAAGCTTTCTTT	CSASGRRQNTEAFF
NA	NA	TRBV29-1	TRBJ2-1	TGCAGCGTTGATTCTATAGGTTACAATGAGCAGTTCTTC	CSVDSIGYNEQFF
NA	NA	TRBV18	TRBJ1-3	TGTGCCAGCTCACCATCTCAGACGGGCTCTGGAAACACCATATATTTT	CASSPSQTGSGNTIYF
NA	TRBD1	TRBV4-1	TRBJ1-5	TGCGCCAGCAGCCAAGCTGACAGGGTAAATCAGCCCCAGCATTTT	CASSQADRVNQPQHF
NA	TRBD1	TRBV29-1	TRBJ2-3	TGCAGCGTTGAGAGACAGGGACGCACAGATACGCAGTATTTT	CSVERQGRTDTQYF
NA	NA	TRBV12-3/TRBV12-4	TRBJ2-2	TGTGCCAGCAGTTTACGGGAAACGGGGACCGGGGAGCTGTTTTTT	CASSLRETGTGELFF
NA	NA	TRBV20-1	TRBJ2-7	TGCAGTGCGGCCCGCCTAGCTGCGCTTTCCTACGAGCAGTACTTC	CSAARLAALSYEQYF
NA	NA	TRBV7-9	TRBJ1-2	TGTGCCAGCAGCGCTACGCGGGGCTACACCTTC	CASSATRGYTF
NA	NA	TRBV12-3/TRBV12-4	TRBJ1-2	TGTGCCAGCAGACTTCATGAAGGGGTCTATGGCTACACCTTC	CASRLHEGVYGYTF
NA	NA	TRBV7-8	TRBJ2-5	TGTGCCAGCAGCTTAGTTATGGAGACCCAGTACTTC	CASSLVMETQYF
NA	NA	TRBV20-1	TRBJ1-5	TGCAGTGCTAGTTCGGGGTATGGTAATCAGCCCCAGCATTTT	CSASSGYGNQPQHF
NA	TRBD2	TRBV5-1	TRBJ2-3	TGCGCCAGCAGCTTCGGCGGGAGGGATTCAGATACGCAGTATTTT	CASSFGGRDSDTQYF
NA	NA	TRBV4-2	TRBJ1-2	TGTGCCAGCAGCCAAGTGGGGGCAAACTATGGCTACACCTTC	CASSQVGANYGYTF
NA	TRBD2	TRBV20-1	TRBJ2-2	TGCAGTGCTAGAGGGAGCGGGAGGCCCGTCGGGGAGCTGTTTTTT	CSARGSGRPVGELFF
NA	TRBD2	TRBV20-1	TRBJ2-1	TGCAGTGCTAGTGCTAGCGGGAGTTCTAAGACAAATGAGCAGTTCTTC	CSASASGSSKTNEQFF
NA	TRBD1	TRBV7-2	TRBJ2-3	TGTGCCAGCAGCAAACTTCAGGGGGTTGATACGCAGTATTTT	CASSKLQGVDTQYF
NA	TRBD2	TRBV7-2	TRBJ2-3	TGTGCCAGCAGCCCTCTAGCGGGAGGGCCTGAAGATACGCAGTATTTT	CASSPLAGGPEDTQYF
NA	NA	TRBV29-1	TRBJ1-1	TGCAGCGTTCATGTACAACAGATGAACACTGAAGCTTTCTTT	CSVHVQQMNTEAFF
NA	NA	TRBV12-3/TRBV12-4	TRBJ1-2	TGTGCCAGCAGTTTAGGCAGGGAGGGCTACACCTTC	CASSLGREGYTF
NA	NA	TRBV7-9	TRBJ2-7	TGTGCCAGCAGCTTAATCAGCGGAGAAGCCTACGAGCAGTACTTC	CASSLISGEAYEQYF
NA	NA	TRBV7-2	TRBJ2-7	TGTGCCAGCAGCTCCGGGGAAAGATACGAGCAGTACTTC	CASSSGERYEQYF
NA	NA	TRBV29-1	TRBJ2-2	TGCAGCGTTGCCATTGCAGGGGACACCGGGGAGCTGTTTTTT	CSVAIAGDTGELFF
NA	NA	TRBV20-1	TRBJ1-5	TGCAGTGCTAGGGAGACCGGCAATCAGCCCCAGCATTTT	CSARETGNQPQHF
NA	NA	TRBV7-2	TRBJ1-1	TGTGCCAGCAGCTTCGGCGGTGGAGGTATGAACACTGAAGCTTTCTTT	CASSFGGGGMNTEAFF
NA	NA	TRBV30	TRBJ1-6	TGTGCCTGGAGTGTTTCTTCGATAAGGACTAATTCACCCCTCCACTTT	CAWSVSSIRTNSPLHF
NA	NA	TRBV6-1	TRBJ2-7	TGTGCCAGCAGTGAAGGGGGTTACGAGCAGTACTTC	CASSEGGYEQYF
NA	NA	TRBV3-1	TRBJ2-5	TGTGCCAGCAGCAAACAAGAGACCCAGTACTTC	CASSKQETQYF
NA	NA	TRBV20-1	TRBJ1-2	TGCAGTGCGAGTAGGGGCTATGGCTACACCTTC	CSASRGYGYTF
NA	TRBD1	TRBV27	TRBJ1-2	TGTGCCAGCAGTTTGGTCAGGGGGCAAGGCTACACCTTC	CASSLVRGQGYTF
NA	TRBD2	TRBV7-2	TRBJ2-3	TGTGCCAGCAGCCTCTGGACTAGCGGAGGGGATACGCAGTATTTT	CASSLWTSGGDTQYF
NA	NA	TRBV24-1	TRBJ2-7	TGTGCCACCAGTGATAAACTAGCAGGGGACGAGCAGTACTTC	CATSDKLAGDEQYF
NA	NA	TRBV14	TRBJ2-5	TGTGCCAGCAGCCCGGTGGGGGCCGGGACCCAGTACTTC	CASSPVGAGTQYF
NA	NA	TRBV4-2	TRBJ1-5	TGTGCCAGCAGCCAAGATACTAATCAGCCCCAGCATTTT	CASSQDTNQPQHF
NA	TRBD2	TRBV30	TRBJ2-3	TGTGCCTGGAGGCACGGACTAGCGGGGACAGATACGCAGTATTTT	CAWRHGLAGTDTQYF
NA	NA	TRBV27	TRBJ2-6	TGTGCCAGCAGTTCAGGGTCTGGGGCCAACGTCCTGACTTTC	CASSSGSGANVLTF
once	TRBD2	TRBV5-1	TRBJ2-2	TGCGCCAGCAGCTTCTTACTAGCGGGAGCGAACGGGGAGCTGTTTTTT	CASSFLLAGANGELFF
NA	TRBD2	TRBV30	TRBJ2-5	TGTGCCTCCTCGTGGGTAGCGGGAGTAAAGGAGACCCAGTACTTC	CASSWVAGVKETQYF
NA	NA	TRBV7-9	TRBJ2-1	TGTGCCAGCAGCTTACTAGAGCAAGAGCAGTTCTTC	CASSLLEQEQFF
NA	NA	TRBV7-3	TRBJ2-3	TGTGCCAGCAGCTTTCTCGGCGGAAGCACAGATACGCAGTATTTT	CASSFLGGSTDTQYF
NA	TRBD2	TRBV29-1	TRBJ2-7	TGCAGCGCCGGGACTAGTGCCCACGAGCAGTACTTC	CSAGTSAHEQYF